These 25 T cell receptor beta chains were all obtained from the same sample, sequenced in a study of blood T cell repertoires in COVID-19. Produced via immunoSEQ multiplex PCR; TCRdb's table is partial and in-frame only. The data hold about 39,000 clones, with about nine tenths observed a single time. The sample consisted of peripheral blood. The receptors come from a man aged 50 to 59 with active or convalescent COVID-19.

This clone occurred a few times. J is TRBJ1-6 and V is TRBV27; unclear D gene. V lost 3 bases to trimming and J lost 0 bases, with 6 bases between them. In germline, CDR1 is MNHEY, CDR2 SMNVEV (reference sequence). This CDR3 is built from 15 residues. CDR3 loop: CASSLWSSYNSPLHF. CDR3 coding DNA: TGTGCCAGCAGTTTGTGGAGCTCCTATAATTCACCCCTCCACTTT.

The V call is TRBV2, the J call TRBJ2-1; perhaps TRBD1 as D (6 bases). Deletions cut 4 bases from V and 7 bases from J, with 20 bases between. This CDR3 comprises 16 residues. Germline V gene data show CDR1 as SNHLY and CDR2 as FYNNEI. The CDR3 DNA reads TGTGCCAGCAGTGCCCCACAGGGAGTGGTATGGAATGAGCAGTTCTTC. Translating gives CASSAPQGVVWNEQFF. Combining the CDR3 with reference TRBV2 and TRBJ2-1 gives the whole variable domain EPEVTQTPSHQVTQMGQEVILRCVPISNHLYFYWYRQILGQKVEFLVSFYNNEISEKSEIFDDQFSVERPDGSNFTLKIRSTKLEDSAMYFCASSAPQGVVWNEQFFGPGTRLTVL.

The chain carries TRBV5-8 and TRBJ1-6; the D gene is possibly TRBD1 (5 bases). CDR3 length: 14 residues. CDR1 is SGHTS, CDR2 YDEGEE, per germline. Trimming took off 5 bases at V and 5 bases at J, with 11 bases between the two ends. For the CDR3, the DNA is TGTGCCAGCAGGACAGAGGCGCATAATTCACCCCTCCACTTT. Encoded protein: CASRTEAHNSPLHF.

The chain couples TRBV4-1 to TRBJ2-1; no firm D call. The CDR3 has 15 residues. CDR1 and CDR2 from the germline V gene are MGHRA and YSYEKL. V was clipped by 5 bases and J by 0 bases, with 11 bases between them. This chain's CDR3 is CASSSRASSYNEQFF. The CDR3 coding sequence is TGCGCCAGCAGCTCAAGAGCGAGCTCCTACAATGAGCAGTTCTTC.

To note about this clone: The sample has other DNA sequences that encode this CDR3 too. This sequence joins TRBV19 and TRBJ2-1; TRBD2 agrees at 10 bases. Unmatched junction bases numbered 5, after V lost 5 bases and J lost 4 bases. Germline CDR1 is LNHDA and CDR2 is SQIVND (reference sequence). CDR3 size: 15 residues. The CDR3 sequence is CASSAGTSAYNEQFF. The CDR3 DNA reads TGTGCCAGTAGTGCGGGGACTAGCGCTTACAATGAGCAGTTCTTC. Together with reference TRBV19 and TRBJ2-1, the CDR3 gives the full variable domain: DGGITQSPKYLFRKEGQNVTLSCEQNLNHDAMYWYRQDPGQGLRLIYYSQIVNDFQKGDIAEGYSVSREKKESFPLTVTSAQKNPTAFYLCASSAGTSAYNEQFFGPGTRLTVL.

The chain carries TRBV12-3 or TRBV12-4 and TRBJ1-5; D perhaps matches TRBD1 (5 bases). V was clipped by 6 bases and J by 4 bases, with 10 bases between them. The CDR3 is made up of 13 amino acids. The CDR3 DNA is TGTGCCAGCAGCAGAGACAGAAATCAGCCCCAGCATTTT. Residues: CASSRDRNQPQHF.

This clone was found once. The gene calls are TRBV10-2 and TRBJ2-7; D is undetermined. CDR3 size: 12 residues. Germline V gives CDR1 WSHSY, CDR2 SAAADI. V lost 0 bases and J lost 2, with 2 bases in between. The CDR3 is CASSESTYEQYF. CDR3 sequence (DNA): TGCGCCAGCAGTGAGTCCACCTACGAGCAGTACTTC.

This clone was recorded only once. The chain is built from TRBV5-1 and TRBJ2-3; no clear D gene. With 4 bases removed from V and 0 bases from J, the gap between germline ends came to 12 bases. Germline lookup yields CDR1 SGHRS and CDR2 YFSETQ. The CDR3 has 15 amino acids. CDR3 DNA sequence: TGCGCCAGCAGCCCCGTACGCGGAAGCACAGATACGCAGTATTTT. This translates into CASSPVRGSTDTQYF. Filled out from reference TRBV5-1 and TRBJ2-3, the complete variable domain reads KAGVTQTPRYLIKTRGQQVTLSCSPISGHRSVSWYQQTPGQGLQFLFEYFSETQRNKGNFPGRFSGRQFSNSRSEMNVSTLELGDSALYLCASSPVRGSTDTQYFGPGTRLTVL.

This clone was counted once. V is TRBV7-2 and J is TRBJ2-1; 8 nucleotides align to TRBD2. CDR3 length equals 15 residues. Looked up from germline, CDR1 is SGHTA and CDR2 is FQGNSA. The junction had 8 bases not matched to a gene; V was cut back by 5 bases and J by 5 bases. The CDR3 bases are TGTGCCAGCAGCCCGGGACTAGTGGGGCACAATGAGCAGTTCTTC. It specifies CASSPGLVGHNEQFF.

The table lists this clone with a few counts. The chain carries TRBV6-2 or TRBV6-3 and TRBJ1-1; the D gene is possibly TRBD1 (5 bases). Germline CDR1 is MNHEY and CDR2 is SVGEGT. The length of the CDR3 is 15 residues. V was pared by 0 bases and J by 5 bases, with 13 bases between. The CDR3 DNA reads as TGTGCCAGCAGTTACTCGAAAGGGGCCTGGACTGAAGCTTTCTTT. This encodes CASSYSKGAWTEAFF.

The V gene is TRBV12-3 or TRBV12-4, the J gene TRBJ2-7; D is ambiguous. V lost 6 bases, J lost 2 bases, and 8 bases lay in between. CDR3 length: 12 amino acids. The CDR3 DNA reads TGTGCCAGCAGCGGTGACACCTACGAGCAGTACTTC. Translating it yields CASSGDTYEQYF.

This chain links TRBV29-1 with TRBJ2-3; a possible D gene is TRBD2 (6 bases). Trimming cost V 0 bases and J 8 bases, with 15 bases left between them. The CDR3 is made up of 14 amino acids. In germline, CDR1 is SQVTM, CDR2 ANQGSEA. CDR3 coding DNA: TGCAGCGTTGAAGATCGCGGGGACTCAGGTACGCAGTATTTT. Translation: CSVEDRGDSGTQYF.

The chain employs TRBV7-9 and TRBJ1-5; 10 bases match TRBD1. Germline CDR1 is SEHNR and CDR2 is FQNEAQ (reference sequence). The CDR3 has 18 residues. The J segment lost 5 bases and the V segment lost 5 bases, leaving 15 bases of the junction unmatched. CDR3 DNA sequence: TGTGCCAGCAGCAAACAGGGACAGGGGATTCTGAGAGATCAGCCCCAGCATTTT. It codes for CASSKQGQGILRDQPQHF.

The V gene is TRBV6-5, the J gene TRBJ2-7, with a possible D match to TRBD1 (6 bases). Germline V CDR1 and CDR2: MNHEY, SVGAGI. The CDR3 has 13 amino acids. The V end was cut by 5 bases, the J end by 3 bases, with 11 bases between. CDR3 in amino acids: CASSPGQLYEQYV. CDR3 in DNA: TGTGCCAGCAGTCCCGGACAGCTCTACGAGCAGTACGTC.

This rearrangement joins TRBV5-1 to TRBJ2-2, with D maybe TRBD2 (6 bases). Germline V gene data show CDR1 as SGHRS and CDR2 as YFSETQ. V lost 0 bases and J 1 base, leaving 7 bases between the germline ends. This CDR3 is built from 15 residues. CDR3 residues: CASSLAGGNTGELFF. For the CDR3, the DNA is TGCGCCAGCAGCTTGGCCGGGGGGAACACCGGGGAGCTGTTTTTT.

This clone appeared once. The chain joins TRBV2 to TRBJ2-5; 7 bases map to TRBD2. This CDR3 comprises 14 residues. Trimming removed 4 bases from V and 4 bases from J; junction bases left unmatched: 6. Germline V CDR1 and CDR2: SNHLY, FYNNEI. The CDR3 region has the DNA TGTGCCAGCAGTGGGGCGGGAGAGGGAGAGACCCAGTACTTC. This gives the protein CASSGAGEGETQYF. The complete variable domain, with remaining parts taken from reference TRBV2 and TRBJ2-5, reads EPEVTQTPSHQVTQMGQEVILRCVPISNHLYFYWYRQILGQKVEFLVSFYNNEISEKSEIFDDQFSVERPDGSNFTLKIRSTKLEDSAMYFCASSGAGEGETQYFGPGTRLLVL.

V usage is TRBV10-3 and J usage is TRBJ1-6, with 7 positions matching TRBD1. The CDR3 loop spans 15 amino acids. J gave up 9 bases and V 2 bases, and 7 bases lay outside the gene matches. Germline V CDR1 and CDR2: ENHRY, SYGVKD. CDR3 protein: CAISEAGGSSSPLHF. CDR3 bases: TGTGCCATCAGTGAGGCAGGGGGTTCGAGTTCACCCCTCCACTTT.

For this clone: The junction differs from germline at one of its ends, possibly a read error. This rearrangement joins TRBV27 to TRBJ1-1, with D tentatively TRBD1 (5 bases). Germline lookup yields CDR1 MNHEY and CDR2 SMNVEV (reference sequence). There are 15 residues in the CDR3. The CDR3 region has the DNA TGTGCCAGCACTTTATCTTATACAGGACGCACTGAAGCTTTCTTT. This encodes CASTLSYTGRTEAFF.

V is TRBV11-2 and J is TRBJ1-1, with no clear D. V was clipped by 3 bases and J by 2 bases, with 13 bases between them. Germline CDR1 is SGHAT and CDR2 is FQNNGV. The CDR3 is 15 amino acids. The CDR3 DNA is TGTGCCAGCAGCTTCCCGATCCGGGGTAACACTGAAGCTTTCTTT. It codes for CASSFPIRGNTEAFF.

V is TRBV3-1 (or the pseudogene TRBV3-2) and J is TRBJ1-1, with D hard to call. The CDR3 has 14 residues. Looked up from germline, CDR1 is LGHDT and CDR2 is YNNKEL (reference sequence). V lost 4 bases and J 5 bases, leaving 14 bases between the germline ends. Here the CDR3 reads CASSLSPYSTEAFF. Here the CDR3 DNA reads TGTGCCAGCAGCCTAAGTCCCTACAGTACTGAAGCTTTCTTT.

The sample holds one count of this clone. The chain joins TRBV2 to TRBJ2-3; D perhaps matches TRBD2 (6 bases). The V and J ends lost 8 bases and 1 base respectively, with 19 bases between them. This CDR3 is 16 amino acids long. The germline V gene encodes CDR1 SNHLY and CDR2 FYNNEI. The CDR3 bases are TGTGCCAGCTCAACAGACCGGGGAGGAGGCACAGATACGCAGTATTTT. This codes for CASSTDRGGGTDTQYF.

This clone was seen more than once but under ten times. The genes are TRBV5-1 and TRBJ1-1, with D possibly being TRBD1 (5 bases). The CDR3 length is 17 residues. V lost 0 bases and J lost 3, with 18 bases in between. From germline, CDR1 is SGHRS and CDR2 YFSETQ. In nucleotides, the CDR3 is TGCGCCAGCAGCTTGGTTCCTCACGGGGGGAGGTACACTGAAGCTTTCTTT. This sequence encodes CASSLVPHGGRYTEAFF.

The CDR3 is CASSPSGGYNEQFF. DNA for the CDR3: TGTGCCAGCAGCCCGAGCGGGGGATACAATGAGCAGTTCTTC. This sequence joins TRBV9 and TRBJ2-1, with 8 bases fitting TRBD2. Germline trimming cut 4 bases from V and 4 bases from J; bases unmatched to any gene: 4. CDR1 is SGDLS and CDR2 is YYNGEE in the germline V gene. This CDR3 has 14 amino acids.

V and J are TRBV12-3 or TRBV12-4 and TRBJ2-5; TRBD2 might be the D (6 bases). V was pared by 4 bases and J by 4 bases, with 10 bases between. There are 13 residues in the CDR3. This CDR3 reads CASSYGGGETQYF. The CDR3 DNA is TGTGCCAGCAGTTACGGGGGAGGAGAGACCCAGTACTTC.

V gene TRBV7-3 combines with J gene TRBJ2-3, with D unresolved. With 0 bases removed from V and 0 bases from J, the gap between germline ends came to 7 bases. Germline CDR1 SGHTA, CDR2 FQGTGA. This CDR3 spans 15 amino acids. In nucleotides, the CDR3 is TGTGCCAGCAGCTTAACGGTTACTAGCACAGATACGCAGTATTTT. Residues: CASSLTVTSTDTQYF.